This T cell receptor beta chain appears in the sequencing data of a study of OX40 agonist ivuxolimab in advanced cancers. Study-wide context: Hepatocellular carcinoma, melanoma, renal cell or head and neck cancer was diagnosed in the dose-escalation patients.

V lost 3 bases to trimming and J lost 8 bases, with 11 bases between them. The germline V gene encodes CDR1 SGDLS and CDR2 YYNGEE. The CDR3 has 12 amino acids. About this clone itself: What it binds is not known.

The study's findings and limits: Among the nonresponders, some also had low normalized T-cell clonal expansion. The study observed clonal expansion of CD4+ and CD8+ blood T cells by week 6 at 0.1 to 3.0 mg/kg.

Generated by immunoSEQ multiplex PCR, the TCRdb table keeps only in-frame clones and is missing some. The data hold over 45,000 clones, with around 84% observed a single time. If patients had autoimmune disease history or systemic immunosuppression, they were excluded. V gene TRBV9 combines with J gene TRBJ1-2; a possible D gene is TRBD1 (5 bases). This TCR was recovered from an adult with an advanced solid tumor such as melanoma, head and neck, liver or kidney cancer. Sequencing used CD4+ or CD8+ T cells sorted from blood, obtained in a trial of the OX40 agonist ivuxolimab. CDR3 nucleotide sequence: TGTGCCAGCAGCGCGTCGGAGGGGGGCTACACCTTC. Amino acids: CASSASEGGYTF.